A single sample is the source of the 20 T cell receptor beta chains below, sequenced in a study of PD-1 blockade in mismatch repair-deficient tumors. Sequenced by immunoSEQ multiplex PCR; TCRdb stores in-frame clones only, minus some. The sample consists of about 16,000 clones, roughly 84% of them appearing once. Sequenced here: PBMCs, sampled before pembrolizumab treatment. The receptors here all came from an adult with mismatch repair-deficient cancer.

The chain employs TRBV7-8 and TRBJ2-1; no clear D gene. V lost 1 base to trimming and J lost 2 bases, with 3 bases between them. The length of the CDR3 is 13 residues. Germline lookup yields CDR1 SGHVS and CDR2 FQNEAQ. CDR3 coding DNA: TGTGCCAGCAGCTTAGGTACCTACAATGAGCAGTTCTTC. Its protein product is CASSLGTYNEQFF.

This clone was seen only once. J is TRBJ2-2 and V is TRBV7-9; D is perhaps TRBD2 (6 bases). This CDR3 contains 12 residues. Looked up from germline, CDR1 is SEHNR and CDR2 is FQNEAQ (reference sequence). V lost 5 bases and J lost 8, with 9 bases in between. The CDR3 bases are TGTGCCAGCAGCGCAGGAGGGGGGGAGCTGTTTTTT. The encoded protein is CASSAGGGELFF.

Worth noting for this clone: Germline and junction disagree at one end, which may indicate a read error. Other DNA sequences within the sample encode an identical CDR3. V is TRBV7-3 and J is TRBJ2-7, with 7 bases fitting TRBD2. CDR1 is SGHTA and CDR2 is FQGTGA in the germline V gene. The CDR3 covers 15 residues. The CDR3 region is CASSPLGGESYEQYF. The CDR3 nucleotides read TGTGCCAGCAGCCCACTTGGGGGGGAATCCTACGAGCAGTACTTT.

This sequence joins TRBV14 and TRBJ1-2; the D gene is possibly TRBD1 (5 bases). The V end was cut by 2 bases, the J end by 4 bases, with 17 bases between. The V gene's germline CDR1 is SGHDN and CDR2 FVKESK. There are 16 residues in the CDR3. The CDR3 region has the DNA TGTGCCAGCAGCCAATTTGTAGGGGCGCTGAGCTATGGCTACACCTTC. Translated, it gives CASSQFVGALSYGYTF.

This clone was seen a handful of times. This chain uses TRBV6-1 with TRBJ2-3; 13 nucleotides agree with TRBD2. Unmatched junction bases numbered 7, after V lost 8 bases and J lost 5 bases. Germline assignment: CDR1 MNHNS and CDR2 SASEGT. This CDR3 has 15 amino acids. Here the CDR3 DNA reads TGTGCCAGCCTCAGACTAGCGGGAGGAGGAGATACGCAGTATTTT. Translating it yields CASLRLAGGGDTQYF.

In this sample, this clone turned up once. The chain combines TRBV6-6 with TRBJ2-7, with 11 bases fitting TRBD2. V dropped 6 bases and J dropped 0; count of bases not matched to a gene: 4. CDR1 and CDR2 (germline): MNHNY, SVGAGI (reference sequence). CDR3 length: 15 residues. The CDR3 DNA reads as TGTGCCAGCAGCCCCACTAGCGGGAGCTCCTACGAGCAGTACTTC. Its protein product is CASSPTSGSSYEQYF.

This chain uses TRBV6-4 with TRBJ2-1, with TRBD1 identical over 7 bases. V was clipped by 0 bases and J by 6 bases; unmatched bases: 5. Looked up from germline, CDR1 is MRHNA and CDR2 is SNTAGT. The CDR3 is 15 residues long. In nucleotides, the CDR3 is TGTGCCAGCAGTGACTCGATGTCAGGGGGCAATGAGCAGTTCTTC. This translates into CASSDSMSGGNEQFF.

V usage is TRBV6-5 and J usage is TRBJ1-2; 8 nucleotides line up with TRBD1. V dropped 5 bases and J dropped 6; count of bases not matched to a gene: 8. Germline V lookup: CDR1 MNHEY, CDR2 SVGAGI. This CDR3 region has 14 residues. CDR3 in amino acids: CASSEMVQGDGYTF. The CDR3 DNA is TGTGCCAGCAGTGAAATGGTACAGGGGGATGGCTACACCTTC.

The V and J genes are TRBV12-5 and TRBJ1-1; D gene uncertain. CDR1 is LGHNT and CDR2 is FRNRAP in the germline V gene. The CDR3 runs to 14 residues. V was cut by 4 bases and J by 5 bases, with 14 bases left in between. The CDR3 sequence is CASGWSQEATEAFF. CDR3 bases: TGTGCTAGTGGTTGGTCTCAGGAGGCGACTGAAGCTTTCTTT. Variable domain in full (rest from reference TRBV12-5 and TRBJ1-1): DARVTQTPRHKVTEMGQEVTMRCQPILGHNTVFWYRQTMMQGLELLAYFRNRAPLDDSGMPKDRFSAEMPDATLATLKIQPSEPRDSAVYFCASGWSQEATEAFFGQGTRLTVV.

This chain joins TRBV15 and TRBJ2-6, with 8 bases aligning to TRBD1. Trimming at V came to 4 bases and at J to 4 bases, leaving 3 bases not matched to a gene. The CDR3 has 15 residues. Germline CDR1 reads LNHNV; CDR2 reads YYDKDF (reference sequence). The CDR3 spells CATSTQGEGANVLTF. CDR3 sequence (DNA): TGTGCCACCAGCACACAGGGGGAAGGGGCCAACGTCCTGACTTTC. Drawing the rest from reference TRBV15 and TRBJ2-6, the complete variable domain is DAMVIQNPRYQVTQFGKPVTLSCSQTLNHNVMYWYQQKSSQAPKLLFHYYDKDFNNEADTPDNFQSRRPNTSFCFLDIRSPGLGDTAMYLCATSTQGEGANVLTFGAGSRLTVL.

This clone ranks as large. The gene calls are TRBV18 and TRBJ1-2; 9 nucleotides align to TRBD1. Germline V gene sequence: CDR1 KGHSH, CDR2 LQKENI. The CDR3 has 14 amino acids. Trimming cost V 6 bases and J 7 bases; bases outside gene matches: 9. CDR3 amino acids: CASSPGTGIIGYTF. The CDR3 region has the DNA TGTGCCAGCTCCCCTGGGACAGGGATAATTGGCTACACCTTC. The entire variable domain, with the rest obtained from reference TRBV18 and TRBJ1-2, is as follows: NAGVMQNPRHLVRRRGQEARLRCSPMKGHSHVYWYRQLPEEGLKFMVYLQKENIIDESGMPKERFSAEFPKEGPSILRIQQVVRGDSAAYFCASSPGTGIIGYTFGSGTRLTVV.

J is TRBJ1-2 and V is TRBV4-1; 9 bases align to TRBD1. CDR1 is MGHRA and CDR2 is YSYEKL in the germline V gene. J gave up 5 bases and V 1 base, and 17 bases lay outside the gene matches. This CDR3 region has 19 residues. The CDR3 coding sequence is TGCGCCAGCAGCCAAGGGGCAACCGGGACAGGGCCCTTTGGGTATGGCTACACCTTC. Translation: CASSQGATGTGPFGYGYTF.

The chain links TRBV27 to TRBJ2-5, with D hard to call. The CDR3 covers 13 residues. Germline V lookup: CDR1 MNHEY, CDR2 SMNVEV (reference sequence). Trimming took off 7 bases at V and 5 bases at J, with 14 bases between the two ends. CDR3 nucleotides: TGTGCCAGCAATAAAAGGGCCGGCGAGACCCAGTACTTC. Amino acids: CASNKRAGETQYF.

This chain links TRBV27 with TRBJ2-2; 8 bases map to TRBD1. Trimming at V came to 3 bases and at J to 6 bases, leaving 9 bases not matched to a gene. The CDR3 extends over 16 amino acids. Germline CDR1 is MNHEY and CDR2 is SMNVEV (reference sequence). The CDR3 nucleotides read TGTGCCAGCAGTTTCGTCCATACAGGGGGATCCGGGGAGCTGTTTTTT. Translating gives CASSFVHTGGSGELFF.

This CDR3 reads CASSPGEGTRDTGELFF. In DNA, the CDR3 is TGTGCCAGCAGCCCTGGGGAGGGAACTAGGGACACCGGGGAGCTGTTTTTT. The chain combines TRBV4-2 with TRBJ2-2, with 7 nucleotides matching TRBD2. The germline V gene encodes CDR1 LGHNA and CDR2 YNFKEQ. J lost 3 bases, V lost 4 bases, and 11 bases had no gene match. The CDR3 loop spans 17 amino acids.

The chain combines TRBV18 with TRBJ2-7; 7 bases map to TRBD1. The CDR3 spans 13 residues. The trim removed 4 bases at V and 3 bases at J, leaving 3 bases unmatched. CDR1 and CDR2 (germline): KGHSH, LQKENI. CDR3 region: CASSLGTVYEQYF. In DNA form, the CDR3 reads TGTGCCAGCTCACTAGGGACAGTCTACGAGCAGTACTTC. The full variable domain, in which reference TRBV18 and TRBJ2-7 provide the parts outside the CDR3, is NAGVMQNPRHLVRRRGQEARLRCSPMKGHSHVYWYRQLPEEGLKFMVYLQKENIIDESGMPKERFSAEFPKEGPSILRIQQVVRGDSAAYFCASSLGTVYEQYFGPGTRLTVT.

The J gene is TRBJ1-1, the V gene TRBV5-1; TRBD1 might be the D (5 bases). Per the germline V gene, CDR1 is SGHRS and CDR2 is YFSETQ. The CDR3 runs 16 residues. V shed 0 bases and J shed 1 base, with 13 bases lying between them. CDR3 in amino acids: CASSLGDLMRNTEAFF. In DNA, the CDR3 is TGCGCCAGCAGCTTGGGGGACCTAATGAGGAACACTGAAGCTTTCTTT. The full variable domain, completed using reference TRBV5-1 and TRBJ1-1, is KAGVTQTPRYLIKTRGQQVTLSCSPISGHRSVSWYQQTPGQGLQFLFEYFSETQRNKGNFPGRFSGRQFSNSRSEMNVSTLELGDSALYLCASSLGDLMRNTEAFFGQGTRLTVV.

The chain uses TRBV5-6 and TRBJ2-5, with D possibly called TRBD1 or TRBD2 (6 bases each). V lost 0 bases to trimming and J lost 3 bases, with 9 bases between them. In germline, CDR1 is SGHDT, CDR2 YYEEEE. The CDR3 is 14 amino acids. The CDR3 DNA reads TGTGCCAGCAGCTTGGAGGGGGGAGAAGAGACCCAGTACTTC. It translates to CASSLEGGEETQYF.

The rearrangement joins TRBV30 to TRBJ2-7, with D maybe TRBD1 (6 bases). V dropped 2 bases and J dropped 3 bases, with 11 bases sitting between them. Germline V gives CDR1 GTSNPN, CDR2 SVGIG (reference sequence). The CDR3 has 13 residues. The CDR3 DNA reads as TGTGCCTGGAGTCTGGGGGCAAACTACGAGCAGTACTTC. Amino acid sequence: CAWSLGANYEQYF.

V and J are TRBV28 and TRBJ2-1, with D possibly TRBD2 on 5 matching bases. This CDR3 has 15 amino acids. Germline V lookup: CDR1 MDHEN, CDR2 SYDVKM. V lost 3 bases and J lost 3, with 12 bases in between. CDR3 in DNA: TGTGCCAGCAGTTTGGAGCGAGGGAACTACAATGAGCAGTTCTTC. This sequence encodes CASSLERGNYNEQFF.